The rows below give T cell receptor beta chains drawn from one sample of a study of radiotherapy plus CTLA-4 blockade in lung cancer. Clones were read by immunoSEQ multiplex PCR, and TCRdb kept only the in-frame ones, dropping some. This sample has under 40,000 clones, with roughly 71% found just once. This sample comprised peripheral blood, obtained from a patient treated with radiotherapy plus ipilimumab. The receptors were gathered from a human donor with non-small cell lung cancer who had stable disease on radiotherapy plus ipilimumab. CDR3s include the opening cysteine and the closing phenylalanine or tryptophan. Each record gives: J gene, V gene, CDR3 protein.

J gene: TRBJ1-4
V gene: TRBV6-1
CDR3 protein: CASSAMLREVKLFF

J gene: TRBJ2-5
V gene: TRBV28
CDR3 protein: CASSPSPSRVLETQYF

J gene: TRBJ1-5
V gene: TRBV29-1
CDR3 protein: CSASIGNQPQHF

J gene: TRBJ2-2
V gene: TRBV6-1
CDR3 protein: CASRAQNTGELFF

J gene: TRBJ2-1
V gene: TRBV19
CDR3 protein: CASSPERGTYNEQFF

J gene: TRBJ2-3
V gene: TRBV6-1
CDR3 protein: CASSDGASGTDTQYF

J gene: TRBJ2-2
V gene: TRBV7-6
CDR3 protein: CASSLTVTGELFF

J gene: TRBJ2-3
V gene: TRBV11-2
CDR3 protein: CASSRRDPPPDTQYF

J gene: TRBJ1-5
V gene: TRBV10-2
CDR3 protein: CASSADSNQPQHF

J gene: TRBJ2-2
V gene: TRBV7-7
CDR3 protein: CASSRNNAVTGELFF

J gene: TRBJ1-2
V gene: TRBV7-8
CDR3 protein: CASSLVGGGYTF

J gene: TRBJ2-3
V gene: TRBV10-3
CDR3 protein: CAISEGRERTDTQYF

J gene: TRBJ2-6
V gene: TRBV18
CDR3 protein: CASTKRQGDSGANVLTF

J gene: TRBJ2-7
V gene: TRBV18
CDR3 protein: CASSPTGTAYEQYF

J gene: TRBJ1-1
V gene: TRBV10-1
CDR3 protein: CASSEGQRGLGLTEAFF

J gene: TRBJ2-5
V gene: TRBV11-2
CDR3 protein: CASSATRFGQETQYF

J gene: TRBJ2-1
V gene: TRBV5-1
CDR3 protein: CASSFSSNEQFF

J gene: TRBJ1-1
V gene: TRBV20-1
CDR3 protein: CSPNEGAFF

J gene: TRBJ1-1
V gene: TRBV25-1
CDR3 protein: CASSEYYTGRKVEAFF

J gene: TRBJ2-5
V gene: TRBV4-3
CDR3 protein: CASSQRTGEETQYF

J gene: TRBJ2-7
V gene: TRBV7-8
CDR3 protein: CASSLTDEQYF

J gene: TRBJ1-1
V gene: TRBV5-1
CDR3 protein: CASSLDRDDAEAFF

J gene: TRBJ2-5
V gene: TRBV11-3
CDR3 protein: CASSLGDSDKETQYF

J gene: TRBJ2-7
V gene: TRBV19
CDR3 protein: CASSPRGGEQYF

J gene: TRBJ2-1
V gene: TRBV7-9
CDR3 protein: CASSRLFTEFF

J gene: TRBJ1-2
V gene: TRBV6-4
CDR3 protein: CASSFDRGHGYTF

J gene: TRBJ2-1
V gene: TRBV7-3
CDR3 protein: CASSLDRGSIGQFF

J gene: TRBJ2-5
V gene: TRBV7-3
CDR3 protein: CASSLKGETQYF

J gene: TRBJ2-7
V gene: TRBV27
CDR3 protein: CATGLQGSRYEQYF

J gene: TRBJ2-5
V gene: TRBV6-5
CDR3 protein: CASKGGKETQYF

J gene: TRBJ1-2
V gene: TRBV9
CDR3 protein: CASSVARDYTF

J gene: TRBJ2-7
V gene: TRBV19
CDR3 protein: CASRSPGGYEQYF

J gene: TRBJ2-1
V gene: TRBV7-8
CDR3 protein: CASSALDPRGERKQFF

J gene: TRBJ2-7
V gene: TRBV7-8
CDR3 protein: CASSLVPSGPYEQYF

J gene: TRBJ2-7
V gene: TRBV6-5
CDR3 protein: CASEGPPGQLSKQYF

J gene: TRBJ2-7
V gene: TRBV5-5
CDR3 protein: CASSSRGSLGGEQYF

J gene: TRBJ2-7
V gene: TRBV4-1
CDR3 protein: CASSQEWTGFYEQYF

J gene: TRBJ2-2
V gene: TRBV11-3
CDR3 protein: CASRIPGGELFF

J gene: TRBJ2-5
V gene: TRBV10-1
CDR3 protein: CASSDRDTQETQYF

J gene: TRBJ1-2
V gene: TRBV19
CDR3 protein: CASSPRQGLYYGYTF

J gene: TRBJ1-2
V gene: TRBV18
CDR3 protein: CASSPQAGQATNYGYTF

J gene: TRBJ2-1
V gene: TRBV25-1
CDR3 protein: CASRADRGEIYNEQFF

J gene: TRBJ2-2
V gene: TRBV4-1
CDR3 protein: CASSPGLRGTGELFF

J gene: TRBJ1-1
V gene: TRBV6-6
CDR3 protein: CASTQTGGTEAFF

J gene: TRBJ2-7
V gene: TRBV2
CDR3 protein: CASREREGSYEQYF

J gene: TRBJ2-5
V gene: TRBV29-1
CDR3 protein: CSGSSGTNKETQYF

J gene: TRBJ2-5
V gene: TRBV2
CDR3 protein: CASSEGLGTQYF

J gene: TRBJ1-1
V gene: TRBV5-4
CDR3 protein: CASSQAVGTGGHTEAFF

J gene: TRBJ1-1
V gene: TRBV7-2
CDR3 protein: CASSLVRAGWTEAFF

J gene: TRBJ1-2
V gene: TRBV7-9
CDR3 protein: CASSPPKGRGYTF

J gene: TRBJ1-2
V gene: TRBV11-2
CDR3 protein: CASSLGGGNYGYTF

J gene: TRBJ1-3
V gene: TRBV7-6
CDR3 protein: CASSLAPRGSGNTIYF

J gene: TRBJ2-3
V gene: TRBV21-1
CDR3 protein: CASSKGCQRSCRDTQYF

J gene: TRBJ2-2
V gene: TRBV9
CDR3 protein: CASSVGPGGDTGELFF

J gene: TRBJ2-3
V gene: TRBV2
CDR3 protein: CASSPGTTRTDTQYF

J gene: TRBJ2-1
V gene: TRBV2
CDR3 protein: CASSDATSGSNEQFF